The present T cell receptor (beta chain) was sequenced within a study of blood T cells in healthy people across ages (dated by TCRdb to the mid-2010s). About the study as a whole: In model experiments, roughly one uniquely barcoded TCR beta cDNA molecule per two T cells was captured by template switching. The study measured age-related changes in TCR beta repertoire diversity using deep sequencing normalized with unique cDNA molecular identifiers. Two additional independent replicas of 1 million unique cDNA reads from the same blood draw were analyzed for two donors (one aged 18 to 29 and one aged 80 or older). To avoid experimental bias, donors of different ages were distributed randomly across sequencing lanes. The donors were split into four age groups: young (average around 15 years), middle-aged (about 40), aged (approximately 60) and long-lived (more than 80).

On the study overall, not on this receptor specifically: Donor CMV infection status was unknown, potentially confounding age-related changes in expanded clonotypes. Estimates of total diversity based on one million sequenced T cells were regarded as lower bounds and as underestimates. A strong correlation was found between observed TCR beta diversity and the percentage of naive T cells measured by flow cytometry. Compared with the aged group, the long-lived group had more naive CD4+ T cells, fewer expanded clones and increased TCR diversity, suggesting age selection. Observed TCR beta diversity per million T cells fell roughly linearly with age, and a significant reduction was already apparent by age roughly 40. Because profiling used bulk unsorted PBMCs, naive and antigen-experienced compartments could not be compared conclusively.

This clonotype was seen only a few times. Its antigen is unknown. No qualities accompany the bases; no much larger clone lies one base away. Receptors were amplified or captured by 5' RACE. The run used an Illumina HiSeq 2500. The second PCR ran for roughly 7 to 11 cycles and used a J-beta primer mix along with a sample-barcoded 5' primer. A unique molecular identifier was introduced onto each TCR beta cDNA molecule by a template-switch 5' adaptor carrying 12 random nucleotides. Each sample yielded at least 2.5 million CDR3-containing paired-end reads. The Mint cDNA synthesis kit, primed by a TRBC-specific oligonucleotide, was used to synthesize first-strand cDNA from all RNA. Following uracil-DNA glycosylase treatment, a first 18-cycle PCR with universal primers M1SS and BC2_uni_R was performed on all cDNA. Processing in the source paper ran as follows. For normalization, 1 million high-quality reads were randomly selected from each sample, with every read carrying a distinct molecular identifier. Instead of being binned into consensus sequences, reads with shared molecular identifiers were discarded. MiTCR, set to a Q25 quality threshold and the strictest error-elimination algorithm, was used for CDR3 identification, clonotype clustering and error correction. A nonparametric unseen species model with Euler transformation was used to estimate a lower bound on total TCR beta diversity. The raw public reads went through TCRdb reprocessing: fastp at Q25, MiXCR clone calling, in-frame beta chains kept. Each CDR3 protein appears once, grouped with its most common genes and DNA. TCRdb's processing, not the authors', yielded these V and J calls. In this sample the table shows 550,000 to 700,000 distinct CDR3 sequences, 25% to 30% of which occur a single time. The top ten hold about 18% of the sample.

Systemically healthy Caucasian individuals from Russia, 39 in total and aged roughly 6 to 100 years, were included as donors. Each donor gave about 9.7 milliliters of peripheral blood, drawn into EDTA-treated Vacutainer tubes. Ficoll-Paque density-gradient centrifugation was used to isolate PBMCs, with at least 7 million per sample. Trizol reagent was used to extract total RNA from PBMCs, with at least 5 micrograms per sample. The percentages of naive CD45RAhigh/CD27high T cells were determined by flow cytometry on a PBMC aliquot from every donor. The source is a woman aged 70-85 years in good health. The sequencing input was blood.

The nucleotides are TGCGCCAGCAGCTTGGGACAGGGAAGTGGGGGGACTGAAGCTTTCTTT. It translates as CASSLGQGSGGTEAFF. Recombination connected TRBV5-1 to TRBJ1-1; 7 junctional bases match TRBD1. CDR1 and CDR2 are read off the germline V gene as SGHRS and YFSETQ. Clipping removes 0 bases from V and 5 bases from J, with 10 as the unmatched junction base count. The CDR3 runs 16 residues from the cysteine to the phenylalanine. This entry keeps only the CDR3 DNA: 48 bases, framed from base 1.